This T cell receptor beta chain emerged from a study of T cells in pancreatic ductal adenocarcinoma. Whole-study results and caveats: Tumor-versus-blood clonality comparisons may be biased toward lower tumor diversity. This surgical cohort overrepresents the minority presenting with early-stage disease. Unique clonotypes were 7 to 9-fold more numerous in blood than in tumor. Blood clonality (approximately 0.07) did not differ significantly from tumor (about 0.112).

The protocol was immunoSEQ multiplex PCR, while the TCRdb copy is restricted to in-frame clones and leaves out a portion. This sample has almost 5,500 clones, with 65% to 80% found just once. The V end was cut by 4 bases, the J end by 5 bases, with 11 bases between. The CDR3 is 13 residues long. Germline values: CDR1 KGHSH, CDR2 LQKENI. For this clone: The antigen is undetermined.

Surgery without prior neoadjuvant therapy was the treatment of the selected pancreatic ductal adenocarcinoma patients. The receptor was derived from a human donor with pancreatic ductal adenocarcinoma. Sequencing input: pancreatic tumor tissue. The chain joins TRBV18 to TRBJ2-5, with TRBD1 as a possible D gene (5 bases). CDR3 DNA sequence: TGTGCCAGCTCACTCCAAAGGGGCGAGACCCAGTACTTC. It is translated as CASSLQRGETQYF. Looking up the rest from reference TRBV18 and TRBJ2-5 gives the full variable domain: NAGVMQNPRHLVRRRGQEARLRCSPMKGHSHVYWYRQLPEEGLKFMVYLQKENIIDESGMPKERFSAEFPKEGPSILRIQQVVRGDSAAYFCASSLQRGETQYFGPGTRLLVL.